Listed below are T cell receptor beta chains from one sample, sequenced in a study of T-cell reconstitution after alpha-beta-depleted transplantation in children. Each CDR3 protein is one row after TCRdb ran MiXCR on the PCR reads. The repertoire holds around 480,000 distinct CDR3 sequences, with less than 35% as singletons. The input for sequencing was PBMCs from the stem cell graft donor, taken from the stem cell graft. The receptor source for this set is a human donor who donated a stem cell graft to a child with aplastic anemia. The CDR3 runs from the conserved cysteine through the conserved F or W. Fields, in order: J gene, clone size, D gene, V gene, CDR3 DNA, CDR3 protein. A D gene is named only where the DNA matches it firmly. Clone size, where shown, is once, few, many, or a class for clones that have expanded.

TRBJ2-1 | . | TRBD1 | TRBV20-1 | TGCAGTGCTAGAGAGGCCGAGACAGGGTACTACAATGAGCAGTTCTTC | CSAREAETGYYNEQFF
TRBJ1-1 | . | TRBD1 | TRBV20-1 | TGCAGTGCTAGATCCCCGAAGGGACAGGGGGCAGATAACACTGAAGCTTTCTTT | CSARSPKGQGADNTEAFF
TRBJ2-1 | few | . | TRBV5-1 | TGCGCCAGCAGCCCGGGCCAGGGTGGGAATGAGCAGTTCTTC | CASSPGQGGNEQFF
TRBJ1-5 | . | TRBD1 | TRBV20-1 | TGCAGTGCTATGCCAGGGGGGAGGCCCCAGCATTTT | CSAMPGGRPQHF
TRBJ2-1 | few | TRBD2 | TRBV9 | TGTGCCAGCAGCGTAGCCCCTAGCGGGGGTTACAATGAGCAGTTCTTC | CASSVAPSGGYNEQFF
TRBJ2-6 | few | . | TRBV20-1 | TGCAGTGCTCTCCCCGGCAGGGAGGCCAACGTCCTGACTTTC | CSALPGREANVLTF
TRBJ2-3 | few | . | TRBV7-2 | TGTGCCAGCAGCTTACGCAGTAGCACAGATACGCAGTATTTT | CASSLRSSTDTQYF
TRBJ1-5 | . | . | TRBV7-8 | TGTGCCAGCGGGGCGAGGATAAACCAGCCCCAGCATTTT | CASGARINQPQHF
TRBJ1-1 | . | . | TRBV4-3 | TGCGCCAGCGCCCCAGACAGAGACACTGAAGCTTTCTTT | CASAPDRDTEAFF
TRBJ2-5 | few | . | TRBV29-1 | TGCAGCGTTGTTGGTTACCAGGAGACCCAGTACTTC | CSVVGYQETQYF
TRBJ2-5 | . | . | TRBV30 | TGTGCCTGGAGTGCCGGGACGGGGCAAGAGACCCAGTACTTC | CAWSAGTGQETQYF
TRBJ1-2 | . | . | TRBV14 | TGTGCCAGCAGCCCTGCGGCGGCCCATCCCAACTATGGCTACGCCTTC | CASSPAAAHPNYGYAF
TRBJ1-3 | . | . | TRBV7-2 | TGTGCCAGCAGCCCATCCCTCTCTGGAAACACCATATATTTT | CASSPSLSGNTIYF
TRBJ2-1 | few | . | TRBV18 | TGTGCCAGCTCACAGATCGATGAGCAGTTCTTC | CASSQIDEQFF
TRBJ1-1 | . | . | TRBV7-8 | TGTGCCAGCAGCCGGGTAGACGCTGAAGCTTTCTTT | CASSRVDAEAFF
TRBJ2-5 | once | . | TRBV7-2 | TGTGCCAGCAGCTTAGCTAGGGGTTTCCCCCGGGAAGAGACCCAGTACTTC | CASSLARGFPREETQYF
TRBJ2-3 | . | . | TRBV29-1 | TGCAGCGTGCCCATCCGGGCCCCTGGAGATACGCAGTATTTT | CSVPIRAPGDTQYF
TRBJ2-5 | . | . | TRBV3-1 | TGTGCCAGCAGCAGAGTACAAGAGACCCAGTACTTC | CASSRVQETQYF
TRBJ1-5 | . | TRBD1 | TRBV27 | TGTGCCAGCAGGGGGACAGAGGGGCTCGGCCAGCCCCAGCATTTT | CASRGTEGLGQPQHF
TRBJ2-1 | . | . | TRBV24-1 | TGTGCCACCAGTGACGCATTGGGAACGGGCGGCTTCAATGAGCAGTTCTTC | CATSDALGTGGFNEQFF
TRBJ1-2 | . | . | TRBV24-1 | TGTGCCACCAGTGATTTTAGGGGAATTGGCTATGGCTACACCTTC | CATSDFRGIGYGYTF
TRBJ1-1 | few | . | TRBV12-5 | TGTGCTAGTGGTGCAATATCTCTGGGGGGCACTGAAGCTTTCTTT | CASGAISLGGTEAFF
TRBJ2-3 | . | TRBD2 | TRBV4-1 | TGCGCCAGCAGCCAGAACCCTCCGCCCCTAGCGGGAGAGTTTAGTCTCACAGATACGCAGTATTTT | CASSQNPPPLAGEFSLTDTQYF
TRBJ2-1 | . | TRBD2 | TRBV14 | TGTGCCAGCAGCGGCCCCACTAGCGGGCTTTACAATGAGCAGTTCTTC | CASSGPTSGLYNEQFF
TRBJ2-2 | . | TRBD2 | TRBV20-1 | TGCAGTGCAAGTAGGGGGACTAGCGGGATTCGGGGCACCGGGGAGCTGTTTTTT | CSASRGTSGIRGTGELFF
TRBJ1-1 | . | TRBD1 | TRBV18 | TGTGCCAGCTCACCTAAACAGGGGGCCGGCACTGAAGCTTTCTTT | CASSPKQGAGTEAFF
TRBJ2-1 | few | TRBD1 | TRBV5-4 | TGTGCCAGCAGCATCCGGGACAGGGGCAATGAGCAGTTCTTC | CASSIRDRGNEQFF
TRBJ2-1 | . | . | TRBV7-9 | TGTGCCAGCAGACTCGGGTCCTTTCAGGATGAGCAGTTCTTC | CASRLGSFQDEQFF
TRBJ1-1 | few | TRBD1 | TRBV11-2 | TGTGCCAGCAGCCCCGGACAGGGAGCTTTCTTT | CASSPGQGAFF
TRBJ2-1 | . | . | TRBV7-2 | TGTGCCAGCCCTCTGGGGGCGGGGGAGCAGTTCTTC | CASPLGAGEQFF
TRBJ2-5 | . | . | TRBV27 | TGTGCCAGCAGCCCGGGTACTATCCTTAAAGAGACCCAGTACTTC | CASSPGTILKETQYF
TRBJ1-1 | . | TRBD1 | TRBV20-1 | TGCAGTGCTACCGGGGGACAGGGGTTCGGTGGTGAAGCTTTCTTT | CSATGGQGFGGEAFF
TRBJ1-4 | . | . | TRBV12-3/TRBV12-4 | TGTGCCAGCAGTCCCGGAGGGGGTATAACTAATGAAAAACTGTTTTTT | CASSPGGGITNEKLFF
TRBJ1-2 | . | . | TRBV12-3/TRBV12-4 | TGTGCCAGCAGTTTAGACAGGGAGTTCTATGGCTACACCTTC | CASSLDREFYGYTF
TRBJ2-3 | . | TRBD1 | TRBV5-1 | TGCGCCAGCAGCTCGGACAGGCCCGGAGATACGCAGTATTTT | CASSSDRPGDTQYF
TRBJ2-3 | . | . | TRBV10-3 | TGTGCCATCAGCCAGGTTGCAGATACGCAGTATTTT | CAISQVADTQYF
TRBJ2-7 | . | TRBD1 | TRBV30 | TGTGCCTGGGCTCGACAGGGAAGAGAGCAGTACTTC | CAWARQGREQYF
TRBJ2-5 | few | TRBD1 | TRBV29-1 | TGCAGCGGCCGGGACAGGGAAGAAGAGACCCAGTACTTC | CSGRDREEETQYF
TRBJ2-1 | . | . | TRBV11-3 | TGTGCCAGCAGCTTAGGTGGGGGTAGAGAGCAGTTCTTC | CASSLGGGREQFF
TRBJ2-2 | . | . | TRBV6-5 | TGTGCCAGCAGTTACTCGATTATTGGAGTTAGGGCCAAGGGCGGGGAGCTGTTTTTT | CASSYSIIGVRAKGGELFF
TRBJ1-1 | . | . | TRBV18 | TGTGCCAGCTCACCAATTCGGGGAATAAATACGACTGAAGCTTTCTTT | CASSPIRGINTTEAFF
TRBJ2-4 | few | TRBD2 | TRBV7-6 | TGTGCCAGCAGTTGGGTGCGGGAGTGGGCTAAAAACATTCAGTACTTC | CASSWVREWAKNIQYF
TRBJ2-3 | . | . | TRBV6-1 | TGTGCCAGCAGTGAAGTGGGGGGGCGACGCACAGATACGCAGTATTTT | CASSEVGGRRTDTQYF
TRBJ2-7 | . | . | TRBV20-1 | TGCAGTGCTAACCTATTGGACAGAATCTCCTACGAGCAGTACTTC | CSANLLDRISYEQYF
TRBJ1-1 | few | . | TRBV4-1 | TGCGCCAGCAGCCAAGATGGCGGCCCGGAAGCTTTCTTT | CASSQDGGPEAFF
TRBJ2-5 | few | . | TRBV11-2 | TGTGCCAGCAGCTTAGATAGTATTGGGGGCTCGAGGCAAGAGACCCAGTACTTC | CASSLDSIGGSRQETQYF
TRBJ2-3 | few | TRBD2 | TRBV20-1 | TGCAGTGCTCGTGTAGCGGGAGACACAGATACGCAGTATTTT | CSARVAGDTDTQYF
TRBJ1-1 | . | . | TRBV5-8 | TGTGCCAGCAGCTTGGGACAGTTCAACACTGAAGCTTTCTTT | CASSLGQFNTEAFF
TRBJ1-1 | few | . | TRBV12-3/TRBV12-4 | TGTGCCAGCAGTTTAGAAGGCGCGAGGAACACTGAAGCTTTCTTT | CASSLEGARNTEAFF
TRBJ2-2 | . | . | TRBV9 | TGTGCCAGCAGCGGTAAGGGGGAGCTGTTTTTT | CASSGKGELFF
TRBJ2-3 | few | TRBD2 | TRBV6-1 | TGTGCCAGCAGAAAAACGTCTAGCGGGACAGGCACAGATACGCAGTATTTT | CASRKTSSGTGTDTQYF
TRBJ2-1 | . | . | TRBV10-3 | TGTGCCATCAGAAGTCAGGTGTCCTACAATGAGCAGTTCTTC | CAIRSQVSYNEQFF
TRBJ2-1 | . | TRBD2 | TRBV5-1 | TGCGCCAGCAGTACACTAGCGGGCGAGGCGGAGCAGTTCTTC | CASSTLAGEAEQFF